This paragraph covers one T cell receptor beta chain sequence. The antigen remains undetermined. The record originates from a study of T cells after yellow fever vaccination. Study summary: Where fractions had low cell numbers, libraries were prepared from them with the SMART-Seq v4 Ultra Low Input RNA kit.

UMIs and a universal primer site were added when TCR cDNA was made by 5'RACE template switching. Each CDR3 protein is one row after TCRdb ran MiXCR on the 5' RACE reads. Among hundreds of thousands of distinct CDR3 sequences listed, approximately 13% were seen once. Study outcomes and limitations: Abundant bulk-derived clonotypes could contaminate FACS-sorted repertoires.

The V end was cut by 2 bases, the J end by 2 bases, with 10 bases between. CDR3 length equals 14 residues. Germline V lookup: CDR1 SGHVS, CDR2 FQNEAQ. The source material was PBMCs, sampled on the day of the yellow fever booster vaccination. The chain links TRBV7-8 to TRBJ2-7; D unresolved. This TCR was recovered from a man aged 25-45 years who received the YFV17D yellow fever vaccine. CDR3 sequence (DNA): TGTGCCAGCAGCTTATTGGCCAAAGCCTACGAGCAGTACTTC. It codes for CASSLLAKAYEQYF.